This T cell receptor beta chain derives from a study of T-cell reconstitution after alpha-beta-depleted transplantation in children. Turning to this clonotype: Its specificity is not known.

V shed 1 base and J shed 2 bases, with 3 bases lying between them. Germline-derived CDR1 and CDR2 are SGHVS and FQNEAQ. The CDR3 has 14 residues. Library preparation (for TCRbeta) was performed with unique molecular identifiers. Each CDR3 protein is one row after TCRdb ran MiXCR on the PCR reads. This sample has a few hundred thousand distinct CDR3 sequences, with 27% found just once. Overall study results and limits: By one year post-transplant, T-cell counts and diversity largely arose from T cells that were newly produced. There were reportedly several hundred expanded graft clones from which alpha-beta T cells came about two months after transplant. TCRbeta diversity was high at day 60 in some patients (a result of surviving recipient T cells and thymic progenitors).

The sample here was PBMCs, taken before TCRalphabeta/CD19-depleted stem cell transplant. The clonotype comes from a boy in the first two years of life with Wiskott-Aldrich syndrome, due to receive a stem cell transplant. The chain employs TRBV7-8 and TRBJ2-6; D unclear. The chain's CDR3 is CASSLEPGANVLTF. The CDR3, as DNA: TGTGCCAGCAGCTTAGAACCTGGGGCCAACGTCCTGACTTTC.